Given below is one T cell receptor beta chain in context. Its cognate antigen is unknown. The data stem from a study of cytomegalovirus exposure and HLA in healthy donors. Study-level points and caveats: In a later analysis, compared with equally common non-associated chains, HLA-associated beta chains were more expanded. CMV serostatus alone was available as immune exposure information.

The germline gives CDR1 SQVTM, CDR2 ANQGSEA. The CDR3 is made up of 14 amino acids. V lost 3 bases, J lost 7 bases, and 13 bases lay in between. PCR amplification relied on 60 Vbeta primers (plus 13 Jbeta primers). TCRdb's copy holds only in-frame clones and misses some; the assay was immunoSEQ multiplex PCR. Among over 150,000 clones listed, more than 80% were seen once. This TCR came from a woman aged 45-65 years in good health and CMV-seronegative. Sample: PBMCs. This sequence joins TRBV29-1 and TRBJ1-6; no firm D call. The CDR3 protein is CSVDTQSRNSPLHF. DNA for the CDR3: TGCAGCGTTGACACTCAAAGTCGCAATTCACCCCTCCACTTT. The variable domain in full, with the rest retrieved from reference TRBV29-1 and TRBJ1-6, is SAVISQKPSRDICQRGTSLTIQCQVDSQVTMMFWYRQQPGQSLTLIATANQGSEATYESGFVIDKFPISRPNLTFSTLTVSNMSPEDSSIYLCSVDTQSRNSPLHFGNGTRLTVT.